This TCR beta chain was identified during a study of shared clonotypes between healthy human individuals. Study-wide results and caveats: The represented genetic and exposure-history diversity was limited by the small number of donors. Sample collection involved blood only; tissue repertoires are likely different.

Several immunoSEQ plates held equal portions of the genomic DNA taken from each subset. The assay was immunoSEQ multiplex PCR, and TCRdb's table has in-frame clones only and misses some. This sample has 1.4 million or so clones; approximately 98.5% occur once, and the top ten carry about 0.4%. Trimming pared 0 bases from V and 1 base from J, leaving 10 bases between. CDR3 length: 16 residues. CDR1 and CDR2 (germline): KGHSH, LQKENI. A word on this clone: The antigen remains undetermined.

This clonotype was sampled from a man aged 25-45 years in good health. The sequenced material came from naive CD4+ T cells sorted from blood. The subset: CD45RA+ positively selected. This chain connects TRBV18 to TRBJ1-5, with D tentatively TRBD1 (5 bases). The CDR3 loop reads CASSPPGPGSNQPQHF. CDR3 in DNA: TGTGCCAGCTCACCACCGGGGCCCGGGAGCAATCAGCCCCAGCATTTT.